This T cell receptor (beta chain) stems from a study of shared clonotypes between healthy human individuals. The overall study: Each donor contributed plates that comprised three CD4 naive, three CD4 memory, two CD8 naive and one CD8 memory. Study-level findings and limits: Non-shared clonotypes had lower generation probabilities than those shared by all four donors. Memory subsets had estimated richness that was generally smaller than that of naive subsets.

Study donors comprised healthy, HIV-negative adults devoid of recent acute infection or vaccination. Germline assignment: CDR1 MDHEN and CDR2 SYDVKM. V shed 4 bases and J shed 5 bases, with 17 bases lying between them. CDR3 length: 15 residues. This clone has a single count. The antigen is not known. The protocol was immunoSEQ multiplex PCR, while the TCRdb copy is restricted to in-frame clones and leaves out a portion. Of 2 million to 2.5 million clones in the sample, 80% to 95% were seen once. This TCR was recovered from a young man in good health. Some clones in this sample may be carry-over from other donors' samples. This chain uses TRBV28 with TRBJ1-2; D possibly corresponds to TRBD1 (5 bases). The sequencing sample was made of naive CD4+ T cells from PBMCs. Indicated subset: CD45RA+ positively selected. CDR3 loop: CASSSLGQGIYGYTF. The CDR3 bases are TGTGCCAGCAGTTCCCTCGGGCAGGGAATATATGGCTACACCTTC.